These 23 T cell receptor beta chains were sequenced from one sample in a study of pediatric ulcerative colitis. Using immunoSEQ multiplex PCR, the repertoire was profiled, and TCRdb retains in-frame clones only, with some absent. The data hold 50,000 to 65,000 clones, with roughly nine tenths observed a single time. Specimen: blood. Every receptor here comes from a boy aged 5-17 years with severe ulcerative colitis.

The chain combines TRBV12-5 with TRBJ2-1; a possible D gene is TRBD2 (6 bases). Germline lookup yields CDR1 LGHNT and CDR2 FRNRAP. V gave up 6 bases and J gave up 2 bases, with 14 bases separating them. The CDR3 contains 15 residues. CDR3 nucleotides: TGTGCTAGTGGCCCCATAGGAGGGGCCTACAATGAGCAGTTCTTC. This translates into CASGPIGGAYNEQFF.

On this clone: A read error may account for a junction end that differs from germline. The V and J genes are TRBV6-5 and TRBJ1-1, with unresolved D. Germline V gene data show CDR1 as MNHEY and CDR2 as SVGAGI. This CDR3 has 14 residues. CDR3 sequence (DNA): TGTGCCAGCAGTCCCCCCGAAAAGACGGGCCGTGCGTACTTT. Amino acids: CASSPPEKTGRAYF.

This chain links TRBV18 with TRBJ2-7, with 9 bases fitting TRBD2. The CDR3 covers 14 residues. The V and J ends lost 6 bases and 5 bases, in that order; junction bases with no gene match: 8. Germline CDR1 reads KGHSH; CDR2 reads LQKENI. CDR3 nucleotide sequence: TGTGCCAGCTCTCACGGGACTAGCTTAGACGAGCAGTACTTC. As protein: CASSHGTSLDEQYF.

The genes are TRBV5-4 and TRBJ2-1; D remains ambiguous. CDR3 length: 13 residues. V lost 0 bases and J 8 bases, leaving 9 bases between the germline ends. Looked up from germline, CDR1 is SGHNT and CDR2 is YYREEE (reference sequence). The DNA of the CDR3 is TGTGCCAGCAGCTTGGCCCCAGACTATGAGCAGTTCTTC. This encodes CASSLAPDYEQFF. The variable domain in full, completed from reference TRBV5-4 and TRBJ2-1, reads ETGVTQSPTHLIKTRGQQVTLRCSSQSGHNTVSWYQQALGQGPQFIFQYYREEENGRGNFPPRFSGLQFPNYSSELNVNALELDDSALYLCASSLAPDYEQFFGPGTRLTVL.

This chain connects TRBV27 to TRBJ2-2; the D gene is possibly TRBD1 (6 bases). Germline V lookup: CDR1 MNHEY, CDR2 SMNVEV (reference sequence). The CDR3 contains 14 residues. Trimming pared 6 bases from V and 1 base from J, leaving 9 bases between. The chain's CDR3 is CASSPTGNTGELFF. CDR3 in DNA: TGTGCCAGCAGCCCGACAGGGAACACCGGGGAGCTGTTTTTT.

The chain links TRBV19 to TRBJ2-7; the D gene could be TRBD1 or TRBD2 (5 bases each). Germline V gene lookup returns CDR1 LNHDA and CDR2 SQIVND (reference sequence). Trimming took 5 bases from V and 5 from J, leaving 7 bases between them. CDR3 size: 11 residues. The CDR3 loop is CASSSGHEQYF. For the CDR3, the DNA is TGTGCCAGTAGTTCGGGACACGAGCAGTACTTC. Combining the CDR3 with reference TRBV19 and TRBJ2-7 gives the whole variable domain DGGITQSPKYLFRKEGQNVTLSCEQNLNHDAMYWYRQDPGQGLRLIYYSQIVNDFQKGDIAEGYSVSREKKESFPLTVTSAQKNPTAFYLCASSSGHEQYFGPGTRLTVT.

The chain has TRBV5-6 and TRBJ2-3; D is undetermined. The CDR3 is 13 amino acids. Trimming shortened V by 2 bases and J by 3 bases, and 7 bases separated the two germline ends. CDR1 SGHDT and CDR2 YYEEEE come from the germline V gene. The CDR3 DNA sequence: TGTGCCAGCAGCTTAATTGAGACAGATACGCAGTATTTT. This sequence encodes CASSLIETDTQYF. Combining the CDR3 with reference TRBV5-6 and TRBJ2-3 gives the whole variable domain DAGVTQSPTHLIKTRGQQVTLRCSPKSGHDTVSWYQQALGQGPQFIFQYYEEEERQRGNFPDRFSGHQFPNYSSELNVNALLLGDSALYLCASSLIETDTQYFGPGTRLTVL.

The chain employs TRBV29-1 and TRBJ1-1; D not certain. The CDR3 consists of 11 residues. Germline assignment: CDR1 SQVTM and CDR2 ANQGSEA. V lost 7 bases, J lost 3 bases, and 9 bases lay in between. CDR3 bases: TGCAGCGCCGAAGGTCACACTGAAGCTTTCTTT. Protein: CSAEGHTEAFF.

The chain combines TRBV19 with TRBJ1-5; possible D gene TRBD1, 6 bases. Trimming pared 6 bases from V and 3 bases from J, leaving 15 bases between. CDR3 length: 15 residues. Germline CDR1 reads LNHDA; CDR2 reads SQIVND (reference sequence). The CDR3 coding sequence is TGTGCCAGTAGCATGGACAGTATGGCCAATCAGCCCCAGCATTTT. It yields the protein CASSMDSMANQPQHF.

The chain uses TRBV5-8 and TRBJ1-1; no clear D gene. Trimming left V 1 base short and J 6 bases short, with 16 bases between. This CDR3 is 15 amino acids long. CDR1 is SGHTS, CDR2 YDEGEE, per germline. CDR3 loop: CASSLIPGGRAEAFF. DNA of the CDR3: TGTGCCAGCAGCTTGATCCCGGGAGGTCGCGCTGAAGCTTTCTTT.

J is TRBJ2-3 and V is TRBV5-6, with no clear D. V lost 0 bases to trimming and J lost 6 bases, with 5 bases between them. Germline V gives CDR1 SGHDT, CDR2 YYEEEE. CDR3 length: 12 amino acids. The CDR3 reads CASSLVGDTQYF. The DNA of the CDR3 is TGTGCCAGCAGCTTGGTTGGGGATACGCAGTATTTT.

The chain carries TRBV15 and TRBJ1-1; 7 bases map to TRBD1. Germline assignment: CDR1 LNHNV and CDR2 YYDKDF (reference sequence). V lost 3 bases and J lost 4; bases outside the gene matches: 5. This CDR3 contains 14 residues. The CDR3 DNA sequence: TGTGCCACCAGCAGGGCAGGGGGTAGCACTGAAGCTTTCTTT. It translates to CATSRAGGSTEAFF.

The J gene is TRBJ2-2, the V gene TRBV5-1; TRBD1 agrees at 7 bases. The V gene's germline CDR1 is SGHRS and CDR2 YFSETQ. The CDR3 spans 16 residues. V trimming: 3 bases; J trimming: 1 base; junction bases outside the gene matches: 6. The CDR3 DNA reads TGCGCCAGCAGCTCTCTCAGGACAGGGAACACCGGGGAGCTGTTTTTT. Encoded protein: CASSSLRTGNTGELFF.

The J gene is TRBJ2-7, the V gene TRBV10-3; D is perhaps TRBD1 (6 bases). The CDR3 is 13 amino acids. Germline V CDR1 and CDR2: ENHRY, SYGVKD. The ends were cut back, 11 bases at V and 2 bases at J, with 16 bases in the middle. DNA for the CDR3: TGTGCCGTCCAACAGGGCCCTACCTACGAGCAGTACTTC. Its translation: CAVQQGPTYEQYF.

The chain combines TRBV5-8 with TRBJ2-7; D is uncertain. Deletions cut 1 base from V and 0 bases from J, with 14 bases between. The CDR3 covers 16 residues. From germline, CDR1 is SGHTS and CDR2 YDEGEE. Here the CDR3 reads CASSLIMDWSSYEQYF. For the CDR3, the DNA is TGTGCCAGCAGCTTGATTATGGATTGGAGCTCCTACGAGCAGTACTTC.

This chain connects TRBV29-1 to TRBJ1-2; D possibly corresponds to TRBD1 (6 bases). CDR1 SQVTM and CDR2 ANQGSEA come from the germline V gene. This CDR3 region has 12 residues. V was shortened by 4 bases and J by 5 bases, with 11 bases between the two germline ends. The CDR3 coding sequence is TGCAGCGTTGGAGGGACACCTTATGGCTACACCTTC. The encoded protein is CSVGGTPYGYTF.

The chain employs TRBV5-1 and TRBJ2-1; 8 nucleotides line up with TRBD2. V lost 4 bases to trimming and J lost 9 bases; unmatched junction nucleotides: 21. Germline CDR1 reads SGHRS; CDR2 reads YFSETQ. This CDR3 spans 18 amino acids. The chain's CDR3 is CASSPRAGGGGRRGEQFF. In nucleotides, the CDR3 is TGCGCCAGCAGCCCCCGGGCGGGAGGTGGGGGGAGGCGCGGTGAGCAGTTCTTC.

The chain links TRBV27 to TRBJ2-3; the D gene is possibly TRBD1 (6 bases). The CDR3 sequence is 16 residues long. V gave up 1 base and J gave up 6 bases, with 17 bases separating them. The germline gives CDR1 MNHEY, CDR2 SMNVEV (reference sequence). CDR3 sequence (DNA): TGTGCCAGCAGTTTATGGGACAACCCACAATCCGATACGCAGTATTTT. This codes for CASSLWDNPQSDTQYF.

CDR3 in amino acids: CASRTGTPQSEQFF. CDR3 bases: TGTGCCAGCAGGACCGGGACTCCCCAATCTGAGCAGTTCTTC. The genes are TRBV2 and TRBJ2-1, with D perhaps TRBD2 (6 bases). The length of the CDR3 is 14 residues. Germline CDR1 SNHLY, CDR2 FYNNEI. Trimming removed 6 bases at V and 9 bases at J, with 18 bases between. Full variable domain (missing parts from reference TRBV2 and TRBJ2-1): EPEVTQTPSHQVTQMGQEVILRCVPISNHLYFYWYRQILGQKVEFLVSFYNNEISEKSEIFDDQFSVERPDGSNFTLKIRSTKLEDSAMYFCASRTGTPQSEQFFGPGTRLTVL.

This chain links TRBV27 with TRBJ1-4; 8 bases line up with TRBD1. Germline V gives CDR1 MNHEY, CDR2 SMNVEV (reference sequence). The CDR3 has 15 residues. The V gene end was trimmed by 2 bases and the J gene end by 7 bases; junction bases not matched to a gene: 6. CDR3 coding DNA: TGTGCCAGCAGTTTAAGGGGCAGGGGGCCTGAAAAACTGTTTTTT. It specifies CASSLRGRGPEKLFF.

This chain uses TRBV7-9 with TRBJ2-3, with 8 nucleotides matching TRBD2. This CDR3 has 14 amino acids. The trim removed 5 bases at V and 5 bases at J, leaving 6 bases unmatched. Per the germline V gene, CDR1 is SEHNR and CDR2 is FQNEAQ (reference sequence). CDR3 DNA sequence: TGTGCCAGCAGCGGACGCCTAGCGGGAGATACGCAGTATTTT. Protein sequence: CASSGRLAGDTQYF. The full variable domain, rest sourced from reference TRBV7-9 and TRBJ2-3, is DTGVSQNPRHKITKRGQNVTFRCDPISEHNRLYWYRQTLGQGPEFLTYFQNEAQLEKSRLLSDRFSAERPKGSFSTLEIQRTEQGDSAMYLCASSGRLAGDTQYFGPGTRLTVL.

The chain has TRBV15 and TRBJ1-4; a possible D gene is TRBD1 (6 bases). The length of the CDR3 is 14 residues. From germline, CDR1 is LNHNV and CDR2 YYDKDF (reference sequence). Deletions cut 1 base from V and 10 bases from J, with 13 bases between. The CDR3 DNA reads as TGTGCCACCAGCAGAGTAACGGGGGGCGGAAAACTGTTTTTT. Translated, it gives CATSRVTGGGKLFF.

The chain combines TRBV30 with TRBJ1-6, with D hard to call. CDR3 length: 11 residues. Germline assignment: CDR1 GTSNPN and CDR2 SVGIG (reference sequence). The V gene lost 2 bases and the J gene lost 8 bases, with 4 bases spanning the gap. CDR3 coding DNA: TGTGCCTGGAGTTCCGATTCACCCCTCCACTTT. Its translation: CAWSSDSPLHF.